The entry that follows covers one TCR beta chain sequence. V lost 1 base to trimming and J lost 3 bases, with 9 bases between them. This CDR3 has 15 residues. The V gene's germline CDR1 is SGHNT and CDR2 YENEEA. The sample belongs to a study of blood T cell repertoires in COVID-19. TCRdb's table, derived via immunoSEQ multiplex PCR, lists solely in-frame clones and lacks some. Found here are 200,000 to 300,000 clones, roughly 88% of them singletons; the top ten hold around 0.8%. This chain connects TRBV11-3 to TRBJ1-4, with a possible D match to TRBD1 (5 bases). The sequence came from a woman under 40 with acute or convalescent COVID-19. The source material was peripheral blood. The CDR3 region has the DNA TGTGCCAGCAGCTTAGTCCGGGGGGCTAATGAAAAACTGTTTTTT. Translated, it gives CASSLVRGANEKLFF.